The entry below gives a single TCR beta chain sequence along with its context. Its cognate antigen is unknown. RNA was extracted and reverse transcribed into cDNA as the sequencing template. Some clones are missing from TCRdb's copy, which holds only in-frame ones; the method was immunoSEQ multiplex PCR. This sample has around 120,000 clones, with around 53% found just once. This sample stems from a study of CD8+ T cells in alopecia areata. Study conclusions and caveats: Normal-skin resident alphabeta T cells also appear among scalp sample sequences.

As to treatment: oral pan-JAK inhibitor, 5-10 mg twice daily. It was from PBMCs that CD4+ and CD8+ T cells were sorted. Germline loops: CDR1 MNHEY, CDR2 SMNVEV (reference sequence). There are 14 residues in the CDR3. Trimming shortened V by 5 bases and J by 4 bases, and 14 bases separated the two germline ends. This material consisted of CD4+ T cells sorted from blood, taken at week 4, from a patient treated with tofacitinib. The sequence was obtained from a human donor with alopecia areata. This chain joins TRBV27 and TRBJ1-2; tentative D call: TRBD1 (5 bases). The CDR3 nucleotides are TGTGCCAGCAGTAGGGCCGGGGGGGGCTATGGCTACACCTTC. It translates to CASSRAGGGYGYTF.